The clone carrying this T cell receptor beta chain was seen a handful of times. Antigen specificity is unknown. This specimen belongs to a study of beta chain features in type 1 diabetes. Study-wide findings and caveats: Among patients with Type 1 diabetes, TCRB CDR3s were moderately but significantly shorter in every one of the four CD4+ subsets.

Germline CDR1 and CDR2: SGHTA and FQGNSA. The V and J ends lost 2 bases and 5 bases respectively, with 9 bases between them. This CDR3 has 13 amino acids. Expressed TCRB transcripts were sequenced, since all the RNA that had been isolated was reverse transcribed. An average around 3.5 million reads came from naive, central memory and regulatory T cell samples. The repertoire was sequenced with immunoSEQ multiplex PCR; TCRdb's copy has only in-frame clones and lacks some. The table includes some 290,000 clones, approximately 25% detected once. V usage is TRBV7-2 and J usage is TRBJ2-5, with a possible D match to TRBD2 (5 bases). The sequenced material came from naive CD4+ T cells from blood. This TCR was sampled from a woman in her twenties or thirties with type 1 diabetes. The CDR3, as DNA: TGTGCCAGCAGCTTAAGTAGGAGGGAGACCCAGTACTTC. This codes for CASSLSRRETQYF.